The rows below give T cell receptor beta chains drawn from one sample of a study of T-cell memory formation after mild COVID-19. TCRdb reprocessed the 5' RACE reads with MiXCR, giving one entry per CDR3 protein. The sample lists about 320,000 distinct CDR3 sequences, more than 13% seen once, with approximately 22% in the top ten. The sequenced sample consisted of PBMCs or a T cell subset sorted from them (not recorded which). The receptor set was obtained from a young man who had mild COVID-19 (a few samples of this study predate the infection). Cell type and time point are not known. The conserved cysteine and the conserved F or W are not part of the CDR3 here. The order of the fields is V gene, J gene, CDR3 protein.

TRBV7-8	TRBJ2-5	ASSYQSERETQY
TRBV2	TRBJ2-5	ASILPWPSEETQY
TRBV12-3/TRBV12-4	TRBJ1-1	ATTRGLEAF
TRBV7-2	TRBJ1-2	ASSLAFRGEDGYT
TRBV12-3/TRBV12-4	TRBJ1-4	ASRSSGKIEKLF
TRBV5-1	TRBJ1-2	ASSWVGERAYGYT
TRBV12-3/TRBV12-4	TRBJ1-2	ASSLNLGDGYT
TRBV7-9	TRBJ2-1	ASSSLAGGSYNEQF
TRBV4-1	TRBJ2-5	ASSQDSREQETQY
TRBV9	TRBJ2-1	ASSASTSGGDDSYNEQF
TRBV9	TRBJ1-6	ASSVARDNSPLH
TRBV4-3	TRBJ2-3	ASSQDGDYTDTQY
TRBV20-1	TRBJ2-1	SATGYSYNEQF
TRBV15	TRBJ2-1	ATSRDLAGGQEQF
TRBV6-5	TRBJ2-5	ASSYSTGGRETQY
TRBV11-2	TRBJ1-2	ASSLGPYDRSYGYT
TRBV29-1	TRBJ2-5	SVVQGAAQY
TRBV9	TRBJ1-5	ASSVSPDEGTGVGQPQH
TRBV2	TRBJ2-1	ASSEGGGGALEQF
TRBV4-3	TRBJ2-5	ASSQDVTEAETQY
TRBV3-1	TRBJ1-2	ASSPRPYWIT
TRBV4-1	TRBJ2-7	ASSQVLDTNYEQY
TRBV11-2	TRBJ2-3	ASSHGRTDTQY
TRBV28	TRBJ1-6	ASSGQGFRDSPLH
TRBV4-3	TRBJ2-1	ASSQVGTYNEQF
TRBV4-2	TRBJ2-2	ASSQEWRRLNTGELF
TRBV20-1	TRBJ2-2	SANQAGSGELF
TRBV4-2	TRBJ2-1	ASSQDVAGRNEQF
TRBV7-8	TRBJ2-7	ASSLSVEQPLPYEQY
TRBV29-1	TRBJ2-5	SVEPRGLAGQETQY
TRBV12-3/TRBV12-4	TRBJ2-3	ASSLDSRASTDTQY
TRBV4-1	TRBJ1-2	ASSNWDRGKHGYT
TRBV6-6	TRBJ2-3	ASSHTPGTDTQY
TRBV5-4	TRBJ1-1	ASSKGGVIQGTEAF
TRBV7-2	TRBJ2-7	ASSSQGVSGEQY
TRBV6-5	TRBJ2-3	ASSYSGPPVGTDTQY
TRBV5-8	TRBJ1-2	ASTPLRSVGGYT
TRBV15	TRBJ2-7	ATSRDRRYEQY
TRBV2	TRBJ1-5	ASSDPRVGQPQH
TRBV2	TRBJ1-2	ASRADYYGYT
TRBV5-6	TRBJ2-3	ASSLTGLGTDTQY
TRBV4-1	TRBJ2-6	ASSHRKTSGGPPARGANVLT
TRBV19	TRBJ1-1	ASSIRQGIMNTEAF
TRBV21-1	TRBJ2-2	ASSKVGVSTGELF
TRBV12-3/TRBV12-4	TRBJ2-5	ASSFFSRQETQY